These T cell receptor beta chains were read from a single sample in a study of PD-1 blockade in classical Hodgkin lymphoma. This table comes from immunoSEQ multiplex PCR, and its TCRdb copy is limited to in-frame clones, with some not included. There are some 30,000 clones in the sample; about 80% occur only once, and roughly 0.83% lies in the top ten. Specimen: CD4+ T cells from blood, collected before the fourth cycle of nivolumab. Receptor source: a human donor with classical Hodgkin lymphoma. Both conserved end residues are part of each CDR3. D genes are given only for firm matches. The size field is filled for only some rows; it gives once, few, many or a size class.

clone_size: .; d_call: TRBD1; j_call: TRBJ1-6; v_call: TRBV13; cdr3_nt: TGTGCCAGCAGCTTAGATGGGACAGCGGATTCACCCCTCCACTTT; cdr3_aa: CASSLDGTADSPLHF
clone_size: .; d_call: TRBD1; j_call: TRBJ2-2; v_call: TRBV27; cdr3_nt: TGTGCCAGCAGTTCCTGGACAGGGGGGAACACCGGGGAGCTGTTTTTT; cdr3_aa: CASSSWTGGNTGELFF
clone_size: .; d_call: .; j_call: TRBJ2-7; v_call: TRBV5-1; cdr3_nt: TGCGCCAGCAGCTTGGTAGTTTTATGGGGCACAGAACACTACGAGCAGTACTTC; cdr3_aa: CASSLVVLWGTEHYEQYF
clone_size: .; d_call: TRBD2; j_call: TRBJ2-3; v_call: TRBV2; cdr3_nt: TGTGCCAGCAGTGAAGTCGTAGCGGGGGATCTAATGAATCCCACAGATACGCAGTATTTT; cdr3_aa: CASSEVVAGDLMNPTDTQYF
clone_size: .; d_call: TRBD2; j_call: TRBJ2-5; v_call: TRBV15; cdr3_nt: TGTGCCACCAGGCGGGGGGGTCAAGAGACCCAGTACTTC; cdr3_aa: CATRRGGQETQYF
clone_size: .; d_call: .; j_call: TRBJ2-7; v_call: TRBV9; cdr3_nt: TGTGCCAGCAGCCGAACAGCCTACGAGCAGTACTTC; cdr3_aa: CASSRTAYEQYF
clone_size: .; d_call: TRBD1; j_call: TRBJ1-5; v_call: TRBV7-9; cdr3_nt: TGTGCCAGCAGCTTGGACAGGCACTTAGGAATCGTTCAGCCCCAGCATTTT; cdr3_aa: CASSLDRHLGIVQPQHF
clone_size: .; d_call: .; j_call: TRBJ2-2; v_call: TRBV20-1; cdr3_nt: TGCAGTGCTAGTAGCCGCGGGGAGCTGTTTTTT; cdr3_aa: CSASSRGELFF
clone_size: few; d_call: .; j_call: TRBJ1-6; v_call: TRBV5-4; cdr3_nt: TGTGCCAGCAGCTCGGGACACCGTAATTCACCCCTCCACTTT; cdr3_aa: CASSSGHRNSPLHF
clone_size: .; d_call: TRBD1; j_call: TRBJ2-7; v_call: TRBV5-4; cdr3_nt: TGTGCCAGCAGCCAAGACGGGGGCTTCGGGACAGGGGGTTCCTACGAGCAGTACTTC; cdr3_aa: CASSQDGGFGTGGSYEQYF
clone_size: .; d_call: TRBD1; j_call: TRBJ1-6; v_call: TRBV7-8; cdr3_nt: TGTGCCAGCAGCTTAGGGGAGGGGGCGCGGTCACCCCTCCACTTT; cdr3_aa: CASSLGEGARSPLHF
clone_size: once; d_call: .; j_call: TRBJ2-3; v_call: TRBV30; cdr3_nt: TGTGCCTGGAGCCCGAGCACAGATACGCAGTATTTT; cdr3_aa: CAWSPSTDTQYF
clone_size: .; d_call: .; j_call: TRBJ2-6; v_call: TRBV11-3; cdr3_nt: TGTGCCAGCAGCTCGGGAGACAGGAATTCTGGGGCCAACGTCCTGACTTTC; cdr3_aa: CASSSGDRNSGANVLTF
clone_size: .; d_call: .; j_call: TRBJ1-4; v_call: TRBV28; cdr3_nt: TGTGCCAGCAGTGATCCAGGGGCGGGGGAAAAACTGTTTTTT; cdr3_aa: CASSDPGAGEKLFF
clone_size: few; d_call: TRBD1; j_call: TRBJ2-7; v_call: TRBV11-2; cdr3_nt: TGTGCCAGCAGCTTAGACGGGACAGGAGCCTACGAGCAGTACTTC; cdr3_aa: CASSLDGTGAYEQYF
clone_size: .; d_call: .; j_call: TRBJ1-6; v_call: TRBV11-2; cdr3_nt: TGTGCCAGCAGCTTAGAGCTCAATTCACCCCTCCACTTT; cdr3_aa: CASSLELNSPLHF
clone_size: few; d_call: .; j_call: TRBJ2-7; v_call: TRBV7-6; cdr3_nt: TGTGCCAGCAGCTTATGGGGGCACGAGCAGTACTTC; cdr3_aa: CASSLWGHEQYF
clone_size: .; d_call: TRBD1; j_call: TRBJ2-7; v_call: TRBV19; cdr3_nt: TGTGCCAGTAGCCGGGGCCCGACAGGGCTCCCGACGGGGGAGCAGTACTTC; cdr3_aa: CASSRGPTGLPTGEQYF
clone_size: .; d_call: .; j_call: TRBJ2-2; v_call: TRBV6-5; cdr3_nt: TGTGCCAGCCAGAGGGCGGCCGGGGAGCTGTTTTTT; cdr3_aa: CASQRAAGELFF
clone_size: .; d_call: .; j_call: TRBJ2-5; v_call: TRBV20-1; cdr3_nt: TGCAGTGCTAGGCTCGGAGAGACCCAGTACTTC; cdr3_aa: CSARLGETQYF
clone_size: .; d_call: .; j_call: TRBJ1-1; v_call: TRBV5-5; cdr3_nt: TGTGCCAGCAGCTTGGCGGGGCGACCGTTGAACACTGAAGCTTTCTTT; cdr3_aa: CASSLAGRPLNTEAFF
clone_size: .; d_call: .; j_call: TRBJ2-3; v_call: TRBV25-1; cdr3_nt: TGTGCCAGCAGTGAATGGGTAGGAGGGGGGCGCACAGATACGCAGTATTTT; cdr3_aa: CASSEWVGGGRTDTQYF
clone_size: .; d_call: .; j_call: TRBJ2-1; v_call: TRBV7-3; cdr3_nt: TGTGCCAGCAGCTCCCCCCCCGCGGGTGGGCAGTTCTTC; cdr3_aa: CASSSPPAGGQFF
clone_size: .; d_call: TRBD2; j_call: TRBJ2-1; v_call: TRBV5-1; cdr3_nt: TGCGCCAGCAGCCCAGGACTAGCGGGTTCTCAGGTCAGTGAGCAGTTCTTC; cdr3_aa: CASSPGLAGSQVSEQFF
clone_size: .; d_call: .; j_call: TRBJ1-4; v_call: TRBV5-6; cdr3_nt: TGTGCCAGCAGCACAGGGAACACTAATGAAAAACTGTTTTTT; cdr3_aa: CASSTGNTNEKLFF